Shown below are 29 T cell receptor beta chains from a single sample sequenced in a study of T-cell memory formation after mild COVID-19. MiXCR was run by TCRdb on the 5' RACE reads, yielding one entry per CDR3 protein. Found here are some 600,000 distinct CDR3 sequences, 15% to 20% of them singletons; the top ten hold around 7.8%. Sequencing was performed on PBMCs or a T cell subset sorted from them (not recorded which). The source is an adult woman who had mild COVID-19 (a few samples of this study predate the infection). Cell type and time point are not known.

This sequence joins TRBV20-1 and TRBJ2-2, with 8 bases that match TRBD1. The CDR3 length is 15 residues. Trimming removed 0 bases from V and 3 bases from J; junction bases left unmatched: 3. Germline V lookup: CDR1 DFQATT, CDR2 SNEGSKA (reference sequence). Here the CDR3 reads CSARDAGGDTGELFF. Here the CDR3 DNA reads TGCAGTGCTAGAGATGCAGGGGGCGACACCGGGGAGCTGTTTTTT.

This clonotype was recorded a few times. This CDR3 reads CASSQDSGKRPQYEQYF. The DNA for the CDR3 is TGTGCCAGCAGCCAAGATAGCGGCAAGCGGCCCCAGTACGAGCAGTACTTC. This chain links TRBV3-1 with TRBJ2-7; maybe TRBD2 (6 bases). CDR1 is LGHDT and CDR2 is YNNKEL in the germline V gene (reference sequence). V was cut by 0 bases and J by 4 bases, with 19 bases left in between. The CDR3 has 17 amino acids.

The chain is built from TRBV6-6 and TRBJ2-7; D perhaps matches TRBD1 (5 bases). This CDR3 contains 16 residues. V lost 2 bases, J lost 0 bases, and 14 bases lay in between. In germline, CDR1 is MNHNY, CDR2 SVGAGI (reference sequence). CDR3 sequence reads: CASSYPMGQGSYEQYF. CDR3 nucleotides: TGTGCCAGCAGTTACCCGATGGGCCAGGGCTCCTACGAGCAGTACTTC.

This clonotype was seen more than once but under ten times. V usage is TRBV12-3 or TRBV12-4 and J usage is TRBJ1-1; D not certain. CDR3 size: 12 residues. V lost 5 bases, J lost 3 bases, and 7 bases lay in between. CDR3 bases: TGTGCCAGCAGTGAGAGATACACTGAAGCTTTCTTT. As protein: CASSERYTEAFF.

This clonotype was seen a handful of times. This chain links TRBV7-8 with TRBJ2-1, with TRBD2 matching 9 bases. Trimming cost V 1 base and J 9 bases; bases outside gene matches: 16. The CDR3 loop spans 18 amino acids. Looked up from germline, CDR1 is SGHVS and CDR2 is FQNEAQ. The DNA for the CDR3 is TGTGCCAGCAGCTTAGAGGGACTACTAGCGGGCGGCCGGGGTGAGCAGTTCTTC. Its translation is CASSLEGLLAGGRGEQFF.

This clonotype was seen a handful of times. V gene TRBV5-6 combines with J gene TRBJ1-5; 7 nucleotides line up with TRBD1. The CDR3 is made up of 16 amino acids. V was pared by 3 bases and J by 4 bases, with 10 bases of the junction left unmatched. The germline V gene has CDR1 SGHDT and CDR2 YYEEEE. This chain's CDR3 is CASSSVRDSFNQPQHF. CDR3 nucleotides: TGTGCCAGCAGCTCCGTTCGGGACAGCTTTAATCAGCCCCAGCATTTT.

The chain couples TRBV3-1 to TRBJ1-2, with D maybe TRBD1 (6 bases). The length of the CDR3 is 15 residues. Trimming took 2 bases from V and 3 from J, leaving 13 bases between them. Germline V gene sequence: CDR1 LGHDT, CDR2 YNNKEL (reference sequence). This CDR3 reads CASSQSHGGDYGYTF. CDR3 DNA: TGTGCCAGCAGCCAAAGTCACGGGGGCGACTATGGCTACACCTTC. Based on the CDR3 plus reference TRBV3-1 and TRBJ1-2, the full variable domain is DTAVSQTPKYLVTQMGNDKSIKCEQNLGHDTMYWYKQDSKKFLKIMFSYNNKELIINETVPNRFSPKSPDKAHLNLHINSLELGDSAVYFCASSQSHGGDYGYTFGSGTRLTVV.

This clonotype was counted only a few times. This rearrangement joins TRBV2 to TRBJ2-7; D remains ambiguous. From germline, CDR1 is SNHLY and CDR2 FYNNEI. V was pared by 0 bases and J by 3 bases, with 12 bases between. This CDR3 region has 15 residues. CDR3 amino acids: CASSEAQSYSYEQYF. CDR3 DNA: TGTGCCAGCAGTGAAGCCCAAAGCTACAGCTACGAGCAGTACTTC.

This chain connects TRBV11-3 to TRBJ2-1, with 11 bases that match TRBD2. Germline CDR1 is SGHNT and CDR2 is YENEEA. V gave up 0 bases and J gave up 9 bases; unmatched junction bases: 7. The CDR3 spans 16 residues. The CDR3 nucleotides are TGTGCCAGCAGCTTAGAGTGGGGTAGCGGGAGGGGTGAGCAGTTCTTC. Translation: CASSLEWGSGRGEQFF. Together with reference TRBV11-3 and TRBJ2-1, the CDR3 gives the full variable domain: EAGVVQSPRYKIIEKKQPVAFWCNPISGHNTLYWYLQNLGQGPELLIRYENEEAVDDSQLPKDRFSAERLKGVDSTLKIQPAELGDSAVYLCASSLEWGSGRGEQFFGPGTRLTVL.

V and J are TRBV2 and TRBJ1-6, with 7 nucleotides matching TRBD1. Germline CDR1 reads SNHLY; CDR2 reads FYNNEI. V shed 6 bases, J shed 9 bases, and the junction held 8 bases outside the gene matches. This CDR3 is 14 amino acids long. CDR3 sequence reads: CASRGTASSSPLHF. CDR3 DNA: TGTGCCAGCAGGGGGACAGCTTCCAGTTCACCCCTCCACTTT.

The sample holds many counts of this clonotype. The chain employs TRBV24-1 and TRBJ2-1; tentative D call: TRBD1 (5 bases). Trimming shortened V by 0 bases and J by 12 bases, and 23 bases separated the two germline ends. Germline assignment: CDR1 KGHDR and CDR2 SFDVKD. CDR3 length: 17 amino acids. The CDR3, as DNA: TGTGCCACCAGTGATTTGCTTCCCAGGGATAATACAATGGCGCAGTTCTTC. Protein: CATSDLLPRDNTMAQFF.

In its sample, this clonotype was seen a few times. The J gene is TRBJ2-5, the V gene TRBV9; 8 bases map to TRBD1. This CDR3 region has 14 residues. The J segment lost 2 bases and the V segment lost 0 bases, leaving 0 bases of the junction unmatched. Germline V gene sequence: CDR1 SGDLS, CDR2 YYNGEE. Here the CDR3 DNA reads TGTGCCAGCAGCGTAGGGGACAGGCAAGAGACCCAGTACTTC. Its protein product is CASSVGDRQETQYF.

CDR3 residues: CASKFNRFTADTQYF. The CDR3 DNA follows: TGTGCCAGCAAGTTTAACAGGTTTACTGCAGATACGCAGTATTTT. The V call is TRBV7-8, the J call TRBJ2-3, with TRBD1 as a possible D gene (5 bases). V lost 7 bases and J lost 4, with 18 bases in between. Germline assignment: CDR1 SGHVS and CDR2 FQNEAQ. This CDR3 has 15 residues.

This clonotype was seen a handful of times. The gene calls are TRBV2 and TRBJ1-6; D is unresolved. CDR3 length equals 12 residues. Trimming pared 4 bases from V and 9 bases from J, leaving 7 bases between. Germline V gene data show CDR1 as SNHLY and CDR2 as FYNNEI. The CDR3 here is CASSANSSPLHF. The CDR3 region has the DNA TGTGCCAGCAGTGCGAACTCTTCACCCCTCCACTTT.

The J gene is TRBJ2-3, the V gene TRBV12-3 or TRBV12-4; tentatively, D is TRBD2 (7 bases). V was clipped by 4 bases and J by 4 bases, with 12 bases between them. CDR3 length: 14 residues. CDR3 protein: CASSWEGGADTQYF. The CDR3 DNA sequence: TGTGCCAGCAGTTGGGAGGGGGGGGCAGATACGCAGTATTTT.

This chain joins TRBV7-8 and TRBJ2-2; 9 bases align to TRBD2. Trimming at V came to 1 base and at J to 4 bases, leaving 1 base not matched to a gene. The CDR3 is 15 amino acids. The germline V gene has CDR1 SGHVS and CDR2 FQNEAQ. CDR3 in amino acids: CASSLGGRATGELFF. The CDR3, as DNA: TGTGCCAGCAGCTTAGGCGGGAGGGCCACCGGGGAGCTGTTTTTT.

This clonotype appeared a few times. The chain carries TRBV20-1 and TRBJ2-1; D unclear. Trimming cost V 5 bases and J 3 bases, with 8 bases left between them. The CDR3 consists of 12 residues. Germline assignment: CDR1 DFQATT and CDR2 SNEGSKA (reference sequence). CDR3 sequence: CSAPTDYNEQFF. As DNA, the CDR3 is TGCAGTGCTCCGACGGACTACAATGAGCAGTTCTTC.

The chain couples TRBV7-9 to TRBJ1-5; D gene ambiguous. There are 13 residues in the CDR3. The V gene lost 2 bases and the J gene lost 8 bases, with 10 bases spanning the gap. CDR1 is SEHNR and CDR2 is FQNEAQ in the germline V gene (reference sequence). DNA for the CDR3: TGTGCCAGCAGCTTACACAGTCTTGAGCCCCAGCATTTT. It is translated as CASSLHSLEPQHF. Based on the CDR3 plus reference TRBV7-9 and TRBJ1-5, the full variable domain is DTGVSQNPRHKITKRGQNVTFRCDPISEHNRLYWYRQTLGQGPEFLTYFQNEAQLEKSRLLSDRFSAERPKGSFSTLEIQRTEQGDSAMYLCASSLHSLEPQHFGDGTRLSIL.

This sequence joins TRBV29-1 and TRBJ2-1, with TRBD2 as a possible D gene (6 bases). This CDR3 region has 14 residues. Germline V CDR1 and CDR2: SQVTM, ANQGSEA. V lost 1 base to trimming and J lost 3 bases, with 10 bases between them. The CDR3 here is CSVEVGRDYNEQFF. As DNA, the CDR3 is TGCAGCGTTGAAGTTGGGCGGGACTACAATGAGCAGTTCTTC.

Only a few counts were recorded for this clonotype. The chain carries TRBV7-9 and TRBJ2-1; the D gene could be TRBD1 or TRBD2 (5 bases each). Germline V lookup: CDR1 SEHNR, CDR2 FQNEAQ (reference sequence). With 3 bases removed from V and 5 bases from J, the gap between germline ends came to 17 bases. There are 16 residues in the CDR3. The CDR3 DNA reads TGTGCCAGCAGCTTTACCGGGACGAGACGGAACAATGAGCAGTTCTTC. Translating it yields CASSFTGTRRNNEQFF.

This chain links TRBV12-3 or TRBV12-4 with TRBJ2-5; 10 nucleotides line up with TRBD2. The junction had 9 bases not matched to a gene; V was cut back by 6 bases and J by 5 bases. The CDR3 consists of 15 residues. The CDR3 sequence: CASRASGRHLETQYF. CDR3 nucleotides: TGTGCCAGCAGAGCTAGCGGGAGACACTTGGAGACCCAGTACTTC.

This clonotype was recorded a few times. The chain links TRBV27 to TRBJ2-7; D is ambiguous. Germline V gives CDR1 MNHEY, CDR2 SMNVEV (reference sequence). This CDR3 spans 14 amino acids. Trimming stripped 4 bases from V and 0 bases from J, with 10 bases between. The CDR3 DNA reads TGTGCCAGCAGTTGGAAGGAGCGCTCCTACGAGCAGTACTTC. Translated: CASSWKERSYEQYF.

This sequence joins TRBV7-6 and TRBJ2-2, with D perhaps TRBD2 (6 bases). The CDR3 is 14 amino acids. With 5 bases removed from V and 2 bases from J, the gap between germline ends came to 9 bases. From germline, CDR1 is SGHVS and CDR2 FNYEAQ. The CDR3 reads CASSEGLNTGELFF. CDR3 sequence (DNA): TGTGCCAGCAGCGAGGGACTCAACACCGGGGAGCTGTTTTTT.

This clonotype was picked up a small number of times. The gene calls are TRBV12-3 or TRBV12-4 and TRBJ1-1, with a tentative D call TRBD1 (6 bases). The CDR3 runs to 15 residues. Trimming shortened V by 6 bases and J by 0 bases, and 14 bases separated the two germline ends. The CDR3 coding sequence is TGTGCCAGCAGGCCTACAGGGTCGGTGAACACTGAAGCTTTCTTT. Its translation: CASRPTGSVNTEAFF.

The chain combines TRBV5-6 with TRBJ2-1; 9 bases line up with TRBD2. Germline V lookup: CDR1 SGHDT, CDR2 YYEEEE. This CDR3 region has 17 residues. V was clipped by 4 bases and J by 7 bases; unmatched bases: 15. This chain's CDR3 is CASSIWDSGRGGNEQFF. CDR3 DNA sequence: TGTGCCAGCAGCATTTGGGATAGCGGGAGAGGGGGGAATGAGCAGTTCTTC.

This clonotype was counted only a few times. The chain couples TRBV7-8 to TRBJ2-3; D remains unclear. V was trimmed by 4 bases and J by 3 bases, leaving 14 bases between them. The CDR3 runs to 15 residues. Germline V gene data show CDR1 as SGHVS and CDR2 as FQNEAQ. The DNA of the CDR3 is TGTGCCAGCAGCTACTCATGGATAGGGACAGATACGCAGTATTTT. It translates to CASSYSWIGTDTQYF.

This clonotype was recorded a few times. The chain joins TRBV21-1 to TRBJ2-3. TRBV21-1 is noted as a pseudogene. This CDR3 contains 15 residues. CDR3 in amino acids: CASSVGAFCADTQYF. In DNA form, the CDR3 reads TGTGCCAGCAGCGTTGGAGCTTTTTGCGCAGATACGCAGTATTTT.

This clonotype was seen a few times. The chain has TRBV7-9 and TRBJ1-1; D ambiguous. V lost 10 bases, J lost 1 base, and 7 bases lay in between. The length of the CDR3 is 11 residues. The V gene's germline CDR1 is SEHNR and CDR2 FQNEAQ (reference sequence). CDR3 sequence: CATRGNTEAFF. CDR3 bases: TGTGCCACCCGGGGGAACACTGAAGCTTTCTTT. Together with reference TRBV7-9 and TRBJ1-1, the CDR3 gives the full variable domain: DTGVSQNPRHKITKRGQNVTFRCDPISEHNRLYWYRQTLGQGPEFLTYFQNEAQLEKSRLLSDRFSAERPKGSFSTLEIQRTEQGDSAMYLCATRGNTEAFFGQGTRLTVV.

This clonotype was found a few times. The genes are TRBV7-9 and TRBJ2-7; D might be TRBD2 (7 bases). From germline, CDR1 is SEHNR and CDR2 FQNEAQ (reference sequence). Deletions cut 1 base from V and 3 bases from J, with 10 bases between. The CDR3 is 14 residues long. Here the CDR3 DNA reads TGTGCCAGCAGCTTAGACGGGGGGCGCTACGAGCAGTACTTC. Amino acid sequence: CASSLDGGRYEQYF.